The table lists the clone carrying this TCR beta chain with a few counts. Its antigen is not identified. This sample stems from a study of T-cell memory formation after mild COVID-19. General observations from the study: Contracting clones from day 15 to 85 showed balanced CD4/CD8; later expanders favored CD4+.

Researchers used 5'RACE with constant-segment primers to make TCR alpha and TCR beta cDNA libraries that carry sample barcodes and UMIs. TCRdb re-analysed the 5' RACE reads in MiXCR, keeping a single row per CDR3 protein. The profile shows 170,000 or so distinct CDR3 sequences, 20% to 25% of them singletons. CDR3 length equals 14 residues. The V and J ends lost 1 base and 5 bases respectively, with 11 bases between them. Germline V gene lookup returns CDR1 KGHDR and CDR2 SFDVKD. This TCR was recovered from an adult woman who had mild COVID-19 (a few samples of this study predate the infection). Cell type and time point are not known. The chain has TRBV24-1 and TRBJ2-7, with D possibly called TRBD1 or TRBD2 (5 bases each). The specimen sequenced was PBMCs or a T cell subset sorted from them (not recorded which). Here the CDR3 reads CATSDFGTGNEQYF. The CDR3 bases are TGTGCCACCAGTGATTTTGGGACCGGGAACGAGCAGTACTTC.